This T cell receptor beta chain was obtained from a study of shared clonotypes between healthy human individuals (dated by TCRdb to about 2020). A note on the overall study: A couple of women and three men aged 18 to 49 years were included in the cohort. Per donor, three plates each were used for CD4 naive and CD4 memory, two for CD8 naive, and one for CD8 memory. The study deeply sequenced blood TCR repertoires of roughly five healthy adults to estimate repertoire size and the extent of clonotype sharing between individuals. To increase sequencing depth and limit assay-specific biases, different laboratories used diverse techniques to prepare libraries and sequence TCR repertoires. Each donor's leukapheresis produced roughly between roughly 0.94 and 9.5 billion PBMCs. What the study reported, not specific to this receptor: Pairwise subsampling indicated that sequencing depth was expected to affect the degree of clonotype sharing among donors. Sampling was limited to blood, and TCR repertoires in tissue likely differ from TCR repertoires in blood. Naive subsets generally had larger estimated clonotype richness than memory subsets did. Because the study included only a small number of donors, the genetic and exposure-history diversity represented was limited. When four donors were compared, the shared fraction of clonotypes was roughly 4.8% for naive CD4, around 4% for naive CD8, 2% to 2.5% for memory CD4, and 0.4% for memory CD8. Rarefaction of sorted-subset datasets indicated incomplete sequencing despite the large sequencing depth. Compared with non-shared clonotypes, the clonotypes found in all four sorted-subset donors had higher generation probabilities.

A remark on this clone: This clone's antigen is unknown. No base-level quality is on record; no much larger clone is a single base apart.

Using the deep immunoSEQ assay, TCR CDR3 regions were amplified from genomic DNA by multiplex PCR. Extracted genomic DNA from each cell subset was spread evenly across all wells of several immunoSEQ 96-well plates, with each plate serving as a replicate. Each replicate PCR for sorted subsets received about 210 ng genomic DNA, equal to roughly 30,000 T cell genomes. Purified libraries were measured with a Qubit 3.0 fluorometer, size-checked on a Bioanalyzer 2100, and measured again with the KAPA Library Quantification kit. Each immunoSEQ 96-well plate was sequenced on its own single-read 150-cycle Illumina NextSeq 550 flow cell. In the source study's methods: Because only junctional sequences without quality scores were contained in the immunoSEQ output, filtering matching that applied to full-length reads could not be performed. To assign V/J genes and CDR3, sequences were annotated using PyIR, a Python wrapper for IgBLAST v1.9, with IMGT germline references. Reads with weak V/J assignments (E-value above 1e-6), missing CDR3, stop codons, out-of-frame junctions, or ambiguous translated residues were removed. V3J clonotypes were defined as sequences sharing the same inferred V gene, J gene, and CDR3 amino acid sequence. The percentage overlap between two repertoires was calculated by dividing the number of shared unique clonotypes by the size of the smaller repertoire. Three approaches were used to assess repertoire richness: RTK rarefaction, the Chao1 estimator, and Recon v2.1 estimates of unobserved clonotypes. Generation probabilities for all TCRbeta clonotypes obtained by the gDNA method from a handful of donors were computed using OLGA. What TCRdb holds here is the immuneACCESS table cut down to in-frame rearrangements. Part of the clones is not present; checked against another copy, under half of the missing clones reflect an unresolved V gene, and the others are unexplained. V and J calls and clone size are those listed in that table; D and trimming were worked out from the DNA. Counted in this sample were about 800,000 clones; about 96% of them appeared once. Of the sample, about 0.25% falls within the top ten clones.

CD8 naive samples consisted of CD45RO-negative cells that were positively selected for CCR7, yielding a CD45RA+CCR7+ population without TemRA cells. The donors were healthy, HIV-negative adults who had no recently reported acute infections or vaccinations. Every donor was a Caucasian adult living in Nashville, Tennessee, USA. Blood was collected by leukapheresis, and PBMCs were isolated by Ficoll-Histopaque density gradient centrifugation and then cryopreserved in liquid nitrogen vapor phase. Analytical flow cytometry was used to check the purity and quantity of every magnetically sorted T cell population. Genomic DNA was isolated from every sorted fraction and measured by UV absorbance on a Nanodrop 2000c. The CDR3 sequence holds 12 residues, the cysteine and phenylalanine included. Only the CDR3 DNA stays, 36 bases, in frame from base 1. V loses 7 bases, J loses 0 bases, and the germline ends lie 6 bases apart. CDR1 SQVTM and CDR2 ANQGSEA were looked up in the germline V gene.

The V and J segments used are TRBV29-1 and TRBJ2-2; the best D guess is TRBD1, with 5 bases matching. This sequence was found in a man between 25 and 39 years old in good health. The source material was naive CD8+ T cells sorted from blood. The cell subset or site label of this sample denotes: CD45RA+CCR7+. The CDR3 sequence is CSGRANTGELFF. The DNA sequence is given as TGCAGCGGCAGGGCGAACACCGGGGAGCTGTTTTTT.